The T cell receptor (beta chain) described here comes from a study of blood T cell repertoires in COVID-19. In the source study's methods: Estimation of nucleated cell counts relied on the amplification of reference gene primers. Generated by immunoSEQ multiplex PCR, the TCRdb table keeps only in-frame clones and is missing some. V and J calls and clone size follow that table, whereas D and trimming were derived from the DNA. The profile shows about 250,000 clones, approximately 85% of them singletons. This CDR3 comprises 14 residues. Trimming stripped 4 bases from V and 2 bases from J, with 10 bases between. Germline CDR1 reads KGHSH; CDR2 reads LQKENI.

Sequencing was carried out using peripheral blood. The genes are TRBV18 and TRBJ2-3; D remains unclear. The sequence was collected from a man aged 50-59 years with active or convalescent COVID-19. Written as DNA, the CDR3 is TGTGCCAGCTCACGGGCAGGCCACACAGATACGCAGTATTTT. The encoded protein is CASSRAGHTDTQYF. Using reference TRBV18 and TRBJ2-3 for the parts outside the CDR3, the full variable domain is NAGVMQNPRHLVRRRGQEARLRCSPMKGHSHVYWYRQLPEEGLKFMVYLQKENIIDESGMPKERFSAEFPKEGPSILRIQQVVRGDSAAYFCASSRAGHTDTQYFGPGTRLTVL.